A single sample is the source of the 12 T cell receptor beta chains below, sequenced in a study of T cell responses to AZD1222 COVID-19 vaccine. The table came from immunoSEQ multiplex PCR; TCRdb's copy has only in-frame clones and leaves some out. The sample lists tens of thousands of clones; around nine tenths were seen once. The sequencing here drew on peripheral blood, taken 28 days after the second AZD1222 dose. Receptor source: an adult who received the AZD1222 COVID-19 vaccine.

The chain uses TRBV27 and TRBJ1-5; D is ambiguous. CDR3 length: 13 amino acids. V was pared by 3 bases and J by 2 bases, with 5 bases between. CDR1 is MNHEY and CDR2 is SMNVEV in the germline V gene (reference sequence). The CDR3 loop is CASSFLGNQPQHF. CDR3 DNA sequence: TGTGCCAGCAGTTTTTTGGGCAATCAGCCCCAGCATTTT.

This chain uses TRBV10-3 with TRBJ2-1, with TRBD2 matching over 9 bases. Germline V gene sequence: CDR1 ENHRY, CDR2 SYGVKD. With V trimmed by 5 bases and J by 0 bases, 2 bases remained unmatched. This CDR3 comprises 15 residues. The CDR3 here is CAISQRGDSYNEQFF. Here the CDR3 DNA reads TGTGCCATCAGTCAGCGGGGGGACTCCTACAATGAGCAGTTCTTC.

The CDR3 spells CASSSHREQYF. In DNA, the CDR3 is TGCGCCAGCAGCTCCCACAGGGAGCAGTACTTC. This chain links TRBV5-1 with TRBJ2-7; the D gene is possibly TRBD1 (5 bases). V lost 3 bases to trimming and J lost 7 bases, with 8 bases between them. This CDR3 has 11 amino acids. CDR1 SGHRS and CDR2 YFSETQ come from the germline V gene.

This chain uses TRBV7-2 with TRBJ1-2; tentative D call: TRBD1 (5 bases). The CDR3 extends over 15 amino acids. Deletions cut 1 base from V and 0 bases from J, with 9 bases between. CDR1 and CDR2 (germline): SGHTA, FQGNSA. CDR3 sequence: CASSLVGAANYGYTF. Here the CDR3 DNA reads TGTGCCAGCAGCTTAGTCGGGGCAGCTAACTATGGCTACACCTTC.

This chain joins TRBV10-1 and TRBJ1-1; 7 positions match TRBD1. V lost 6 bases to trimming and J lost 1 base; unmatched junction nucleotides: 11. In germline, CDR1 is WNHNN, CDR2 SYGVQD (reference sequence). CDR3 length: 16 amino acids. The CDR3 loop is CASSDRLGTANTEAFF. The CDR3 DNA sequence: TGCGCCAGCAGCGACCGTCTGGGGACAGCGAACACTGAAGCTTTCTTT.

The CDR3 DNA sequence: TGTGCCAGCTCACCCCCAGCGGGGGGGCAAGAGACCCAGTACTTC. Its protein is CASSPPAGGQETQYF. The gene calls are TRBV18 and TRBJ2-5; 10 bases line up with TRBD2. This CDR3 contains 15 residues. Germline assignment: CDR1 KGHSH and CDR2 LQKENI. V lost 3 bases, J lost 2 bases, and 3 bases stayed unmatched.

CDR3 DNA sequence: TGCGCCAGCAGCCCGGCGGAGGGCTATGGCTACACCTTC. It specifies CASSPAEGYGYTF. V and J are TRBV4-1 and TRBJ1-2; no firm D call. This CDR3 spans 13 amino acids. The ends were cut back, 4 bases at V and 4 bases at J, with 10 bases in the middle. The germline gives CDR1 MGHRA, CDR2 YSYEKL.

The chain has TRBV7-9 and TRBJ1-1; D perhaps matches TRBD1 (5 bases). Germline V gives CDR1 SEHNR, CDR2 FQNEAQ (reference sequence). Trimming removed 2 bases at V and 6 bases at J, with 10 bases between. This CDR3 comprises 13 residues. CDR3 sequence (DNA): TGTGCCAGCAGCTTAATTGTGGGACCTGAAGCTTTCTTT. Residues: CASSLIVGPEAFF.

The chain joins TRBV3-1 (or the pseudogene TRBV3-2) to TRBJ2-7; D may be TRBD1 (5 bases). Germline CDR1 reads LGHDT; CDR2 reads YNNKEL (reference sequence). Trimming stripped 0 bases from V and 5 bases from J, with 11 bases between. The CDR3 loop spans 14 amino acids. DNA for the CDR3: TGTGCCAGCAGCCAAGAGGGCAGGGTCGACGAGCAGTACTTC. This sequence encodes CASSQEGRVDEQYF.

The chain links TRBV30 to TRBJ2-4, with TRBD1 matching over 11 bases. Trimming at V came to 8 bases and at J to 6 bases, leaving 6 bases not matched to a gene. This CDR3 region has 13 residues. Germline V gives CDR1 GTSNPN, CDR2 SVGIG (reference sequence). CDR3 sequence (DNA): TGTGCCGGGCGGGACAGGGGGGGAAACATTCAGTACTTC. Translating gives CAGRDRGGNIQYF. Supplemented by reference TRBV30 and TRBJ2-4, the full variable domain reads SQTIHQWPATLVQPVGSPLSLECTVEGTSNPNLYWYRQAAGRGLQLLFYSVGIGQISSEVPQNLSASRPQDRQFILSSKKLLLSDSGFYLCAGRDRGGNIQYFGAGTRLSVL.

Only a few counts were recorded for this clone. The DNA of the CDR3 is TGTGCCACCAGCAGAGACGGCGGGACAGCGGTCCGGCTTTCACCCCTCCACTTT. Amino acids: CATSRDGGTAVRLSPLHF. The V and J genes are TRBV15 and TRBJ1-6; 7 bases align to TRBD1. CDR3 size: 18 residues. The J segment lost 9 bases and the V segment lost 0 bases, leaving 14 bases of the junction unmatched. From germline, CDR1 is LNHNV and CDR2 YYDKDF (reference sequence). Based on the CDR3 plus reference TRBV15 and TRBJ1-6, the full variable domain is DAMVIQNPRYQVTQFGKPVTLSCSQTLNHNVMYWYQQKSSQAPKLLFHYYDKDFNNEADTPDNFQSRRPNTSFCFLDIRSPGLGDTAMYLCATSRDGGTAVRLSPLHFGNGTRLTVT.

This chain joins TRBV20-1 and TRBJ2-7; 10 bases are shared with TRBD2. Germline lookup yields CDR1 DFQATT and CDR2 SNEGSKA (reference sequence). This CDR3 is built from 15 residues. Trimming took 3 bases from V and 0 from J; bases not matched to a gene: 5. CDR3 residues: CSASERGGSSYEQYF. The DNA for the CDR3 is TGCAGTGCTAGTGAGCGGGGGGGCTCCTCCTACGAGCAGTACTTC.